Below, one T cell receptor (beta chain) is given with its context. The antigen this receptor binds is unknown. No quality values exist for individual bases; no much larger clone is one base distant. This sample stems from a study of monozygotic twins with cystic fibrosis (dated by TCRdb to the early 2020s). For context, the study as a whole: Around 3 micrograms of fragmented DNA went through roughly 15 PCR cycles to produce barcoded libraries. The cohort comprised ten female and six male twin pairs aged about 2.0 to 36.4 years, median roughly 8.8 years, mostly children and adolescents. The study compared TCR beta repertoires within and between 16 monozygotic twin pairs with cystic fibrosis to assess genetic influence on V and J gene usage. Twins were ranked among around 1,000 cohort participants for weight-for-height and FEVPerc (FEV1 disease centile) at the day of blood sampling. Data for three of the twin pairs had been reported earlier in a different context.

The twin pairs came from the European Cystic Fibrosis Twin and Sibling Study Cohort, a cohort that recruited patients from over 150 CF clinics across 14 European countries. Zygosity and CFTR genotype were confirmed in-house, and zygosity was tested by multiplex PCR of nine short tandem repeat loci. Peripheral blood was sampled from each twin, and clinical parameters were recorded on the day of blood sampling. Phenol/chloroform extraction was used to isolate genomic DNA from peripheral blood cells, and the DNA was then kept in TE buffer at 4 degrees C. Here is what the overall study found, with its caveats: The cohort was small, and no association was found between shared CDR3 numbers and age, concordance or disease severity. Simpson clonality was generally low (median about 0.0097), suggesting a naive-dominated repertoire, with higher clonality in the most severely affected patients. Monozygotic CF twin pairs shared significantly more nucleotide-identical clonotypes within each pair than unrelated CF individuals shared with one another (P = 0.000026, Mann-Whitney). V gene usage was most similar to the co-twin for 13 of 16 pairs, and J usage for 8 of 16 pairs, suggesting genetic constraints.

V is shortened by 0 bases, J by 6 bases, and the region joining them spans 13 bases. From the cysteine through the phenylalanine, the CDR3 covers 15 amino acids. Only CDR3 DNA is held: 45 bases, read in frame from base 1. According to the germline V gene, CDR1 reads MNHEY and CDR2 reads SVGAGI. Following the manufacturer's instructions, TCR beta CDR3 regions were amplified by multiplex PCR with the immunoSEQ immune profiling system. An Illumina NextSeq system was used for sequencing. On the study's bioinformatics: The immunoSEQ Analyzer platform handled processing of the sequence data, and clonality was calculated by taking the square root of Simpson's index of productive rearrangements. Similarity in V and J usage was measured by Jensen-Shannon distance, and OLGA was used to compute CDR3 generation probabilities. The immuneACCESS database (August 2020) and VDJdb (December 2020) were searched for shared CDR3 sequences. TCRdb mirrors the immuneACCESS table, restricted to in-frame sequences. Some clones are absent from its copies; in checked studies, under half trace to an unresolved V gene, and the reason for the others is unknown. Clonal size and the V and J genes are those of that table, whereas D and trimming came from the DNA. The table for this sample lists around 34,000 clones; 66% of them were counted only once. Under 0.9% of the sample is in the top ten clones.

The chain uses TRBV6-5 and TRBJ2-3, with the D gene too uncertain to name. Sequences were obtained from blood. The clonotype comes from a girl aged 5-17 years with cystic fibrosis. Here is the DNA: TGTGCCAGCAGTTACTCGCCAAGGGTCTTGGATACGCAGTATTTT. The resulting protein is CASSYSPRVLDTQYF.